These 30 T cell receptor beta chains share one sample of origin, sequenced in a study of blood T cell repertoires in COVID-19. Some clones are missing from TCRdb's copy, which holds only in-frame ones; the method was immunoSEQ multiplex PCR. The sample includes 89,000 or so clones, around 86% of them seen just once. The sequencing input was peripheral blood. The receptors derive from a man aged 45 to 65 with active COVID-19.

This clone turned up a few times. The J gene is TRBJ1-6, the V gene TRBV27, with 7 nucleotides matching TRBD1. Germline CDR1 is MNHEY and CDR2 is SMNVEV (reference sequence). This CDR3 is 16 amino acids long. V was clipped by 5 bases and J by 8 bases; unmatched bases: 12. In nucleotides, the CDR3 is TGTGCCAGCAGTCTTACCGGGACAGCCTTTCATTCACCCCTCCACTTT. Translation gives CASSLTGTAFHSPLHF.

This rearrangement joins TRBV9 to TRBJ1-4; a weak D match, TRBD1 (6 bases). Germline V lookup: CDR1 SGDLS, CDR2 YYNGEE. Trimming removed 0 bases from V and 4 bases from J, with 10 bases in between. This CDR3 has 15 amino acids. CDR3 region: CASSVGGPFNEKLFF. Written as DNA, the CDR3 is TGTGCCAGCAGCGTAGGGGGGCCCTTTAATGAAAAACTGTTTTTT.

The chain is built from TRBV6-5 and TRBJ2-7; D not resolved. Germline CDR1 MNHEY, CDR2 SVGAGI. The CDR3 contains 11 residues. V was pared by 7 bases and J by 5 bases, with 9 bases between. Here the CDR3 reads CASKSPDEQYF. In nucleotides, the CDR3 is TGTGCCAGCAAGAGTCCCGACGAGCAGTACTTC.

The CDR3 here is CASSDRPLGLSTDTQYF. CDR3 bases: TGTGCCAGCAGTGACCGACCCCTGGGACTTAGCACAGATACGCAGTATTTT. The J gene is TRBJ2-3, the V gene TRBV6-1, with D tentatively TRBD2 (6 bases). The CDR3 has 17 amino acids. V was trimmed by 3 bases and J by 0 bases, leaving 16 bases between them. Germline V gene lookup returns CDR1 MNHNS and CDR2 SASEGT.

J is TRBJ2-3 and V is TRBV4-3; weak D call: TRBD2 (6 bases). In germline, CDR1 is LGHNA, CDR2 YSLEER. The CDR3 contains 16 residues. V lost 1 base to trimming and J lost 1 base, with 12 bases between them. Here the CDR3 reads CASSQGVGGGTDTQYF. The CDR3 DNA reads TGCGCCAGCAGCCAAGGTGTTGGCGGGGGCACAGATACGCAGTATTTT.

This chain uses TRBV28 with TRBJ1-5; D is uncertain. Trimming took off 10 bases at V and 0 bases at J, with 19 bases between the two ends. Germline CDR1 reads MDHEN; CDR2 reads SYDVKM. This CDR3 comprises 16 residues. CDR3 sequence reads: CATYIAVGDSNQPQHF. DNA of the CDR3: TGTGCCACCTACATTGCGGTCGGGGATAGCAATCAGCCCCAGCATTTT.

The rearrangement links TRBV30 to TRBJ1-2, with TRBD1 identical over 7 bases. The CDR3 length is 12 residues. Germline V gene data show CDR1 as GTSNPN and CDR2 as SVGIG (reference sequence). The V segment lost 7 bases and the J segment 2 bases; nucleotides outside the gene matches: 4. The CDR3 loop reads CASDRRNYGYTF. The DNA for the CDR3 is TGTGCCTCGGACAGGAGAAACTATGGCTACACCTTC. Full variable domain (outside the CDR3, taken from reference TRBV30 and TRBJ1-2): SQTIHQWPATLVQPVGSPLSLECTVEGTSNPNLYWYRQAAGRGLQLLFYSVGIGQISSEVPQNLSASRPQDRQFILSSKKLLLSDSGFYLCASDRRNYGYTFGSGTRLTVV.

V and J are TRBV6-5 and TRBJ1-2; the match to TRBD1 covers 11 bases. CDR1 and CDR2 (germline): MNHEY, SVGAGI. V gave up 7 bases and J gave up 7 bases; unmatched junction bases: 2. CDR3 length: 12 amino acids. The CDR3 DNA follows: TGTGCCAGCACCGGGACAGGGGGTGGCTACACCTTC. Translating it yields CASTGTGGGYTF.

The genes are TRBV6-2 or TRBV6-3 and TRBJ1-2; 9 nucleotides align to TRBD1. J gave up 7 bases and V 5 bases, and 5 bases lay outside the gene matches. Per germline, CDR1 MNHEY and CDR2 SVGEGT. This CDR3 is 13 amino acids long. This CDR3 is CASSPPGQGGYTF. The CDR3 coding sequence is TGTGCCAGCAGTCCCCCGGGACAGGGTGGCTACACCTTC.

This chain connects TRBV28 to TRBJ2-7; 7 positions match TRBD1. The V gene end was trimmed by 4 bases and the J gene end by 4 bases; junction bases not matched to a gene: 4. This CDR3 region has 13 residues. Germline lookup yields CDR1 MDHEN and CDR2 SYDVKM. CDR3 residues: CASSSYRGYEQYF. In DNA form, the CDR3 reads TGTGCCAGCAGTTCCTACAGGGGTTACGAGCAGTACTTC.

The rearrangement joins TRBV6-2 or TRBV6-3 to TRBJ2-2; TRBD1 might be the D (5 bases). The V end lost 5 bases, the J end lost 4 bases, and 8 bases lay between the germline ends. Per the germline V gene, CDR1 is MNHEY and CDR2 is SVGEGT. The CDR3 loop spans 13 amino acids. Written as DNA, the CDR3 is TGTGCCAGCAGTCCCAGGGTCACCGGGGAGCTGTTTTTT. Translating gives CASSPRVTGELFF.

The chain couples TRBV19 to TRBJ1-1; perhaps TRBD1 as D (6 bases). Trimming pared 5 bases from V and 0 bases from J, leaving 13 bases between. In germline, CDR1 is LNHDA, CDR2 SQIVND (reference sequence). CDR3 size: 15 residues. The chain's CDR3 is CASSPGQRMNTEAFF. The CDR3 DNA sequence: TGTGCCAGTAGTCCCGGACAGAGGATGAACACTGAAGCTTTCTTT.

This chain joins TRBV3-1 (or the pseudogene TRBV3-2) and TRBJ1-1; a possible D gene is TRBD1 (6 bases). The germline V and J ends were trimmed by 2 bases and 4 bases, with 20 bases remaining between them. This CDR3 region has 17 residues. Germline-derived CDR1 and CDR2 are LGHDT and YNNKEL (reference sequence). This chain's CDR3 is CASSQKPPHRGGTEAFF. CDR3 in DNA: TGTGCCAGCAGCCAAAAGCCCCCCCACCGAGGGGGCACTGAAGCTTTCTTT.

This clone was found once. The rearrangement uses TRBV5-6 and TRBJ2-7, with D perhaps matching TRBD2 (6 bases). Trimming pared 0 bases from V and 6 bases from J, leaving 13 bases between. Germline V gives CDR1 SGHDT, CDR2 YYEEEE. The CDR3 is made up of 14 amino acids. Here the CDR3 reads CASSLGLAASEQYF. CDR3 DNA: TGTGCCAGCAGCTTGGGTTTAGCGGCCAGCGAGCAGTACTTC.

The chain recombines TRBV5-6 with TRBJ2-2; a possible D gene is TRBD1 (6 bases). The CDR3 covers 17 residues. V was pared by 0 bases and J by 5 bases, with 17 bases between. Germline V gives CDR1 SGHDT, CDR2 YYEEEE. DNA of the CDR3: TGTGCCAGCAGCTTGGAAGTTCAGGGGAGCCGAACCGGGGAGCTGTTTTTT. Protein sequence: CASSLEVQGSRTGELFF.

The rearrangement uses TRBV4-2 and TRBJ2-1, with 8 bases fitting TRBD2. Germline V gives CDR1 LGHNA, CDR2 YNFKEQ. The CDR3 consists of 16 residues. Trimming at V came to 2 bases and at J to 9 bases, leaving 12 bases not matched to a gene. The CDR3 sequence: CASSQMETGGPGEQFF. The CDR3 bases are TGTGCCAGCAGCCAAATGGAGACGGGGGGGCCGGGTGAGCAGTTCTTC.

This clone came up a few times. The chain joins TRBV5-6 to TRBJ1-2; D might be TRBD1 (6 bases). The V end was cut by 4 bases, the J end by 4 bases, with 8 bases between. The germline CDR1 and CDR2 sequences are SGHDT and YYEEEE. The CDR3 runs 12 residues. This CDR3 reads CASSMGAYGYTF. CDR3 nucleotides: TGTGCCAGCAGCATGGGGGCCTATGGCTACACCTTC.

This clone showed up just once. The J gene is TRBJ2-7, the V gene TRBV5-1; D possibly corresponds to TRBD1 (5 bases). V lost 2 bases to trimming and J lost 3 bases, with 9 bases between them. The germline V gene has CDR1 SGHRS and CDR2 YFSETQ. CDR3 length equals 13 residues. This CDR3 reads CASSFQTDYEQYF. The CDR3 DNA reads TGCGCCAGCAGCTTCCAGACAGACTACGAGCAGTACTTC.

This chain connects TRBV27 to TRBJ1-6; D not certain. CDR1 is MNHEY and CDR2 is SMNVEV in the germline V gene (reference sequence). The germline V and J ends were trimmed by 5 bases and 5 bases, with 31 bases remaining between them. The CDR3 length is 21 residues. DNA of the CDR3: TGTGCCAGCAGTCCTGGCACGGGATTGTTAGGAAATCGCCGTAATAATTCACCCCTCCACTTT. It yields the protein CASSPGTGLLGNRRNNSPLHF.

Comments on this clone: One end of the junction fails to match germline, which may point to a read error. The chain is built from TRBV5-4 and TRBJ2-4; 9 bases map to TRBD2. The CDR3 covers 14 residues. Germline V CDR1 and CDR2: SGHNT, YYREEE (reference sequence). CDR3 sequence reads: CASSLGLAENIQYF. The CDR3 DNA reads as TGTGCCAGCAGCCTGGGACTAGCCGAAAACATTCAGTACTTC.

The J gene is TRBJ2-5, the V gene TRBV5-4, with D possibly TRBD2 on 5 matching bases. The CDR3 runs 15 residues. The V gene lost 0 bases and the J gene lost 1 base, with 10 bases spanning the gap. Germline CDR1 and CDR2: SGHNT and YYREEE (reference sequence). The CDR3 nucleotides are TGTGCCAGCAGCTTGGGAGGGCAGACCCAAGAGACCCAGTACTTC. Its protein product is CASSLGGQTQETQYF.

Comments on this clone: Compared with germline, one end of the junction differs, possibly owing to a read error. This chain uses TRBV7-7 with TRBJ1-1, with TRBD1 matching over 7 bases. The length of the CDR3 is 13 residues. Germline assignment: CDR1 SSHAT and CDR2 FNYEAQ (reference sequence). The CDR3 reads CASSRDRNTEAFF. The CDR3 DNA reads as TGTGCTAGCAGCCGGGACAGGAACACTGAAGCTTTCTTT.

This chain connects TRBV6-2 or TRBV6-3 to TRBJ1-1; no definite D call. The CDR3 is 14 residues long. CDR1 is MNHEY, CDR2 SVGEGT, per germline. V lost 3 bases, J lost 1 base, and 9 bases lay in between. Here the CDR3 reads CASSYWGENTEAFF. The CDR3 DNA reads TGTGCCAGCAGTTATTGGGGAGAGAACACTGAAGCTTTCTTT.

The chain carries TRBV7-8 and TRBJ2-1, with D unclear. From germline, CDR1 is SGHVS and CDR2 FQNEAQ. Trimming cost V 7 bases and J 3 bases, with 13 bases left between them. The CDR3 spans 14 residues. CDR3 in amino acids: CASTMRDNYNEQFF. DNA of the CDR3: TGTGCCAGCACCATGCGAGACAACTACAATGAGCAGTTCTTC.

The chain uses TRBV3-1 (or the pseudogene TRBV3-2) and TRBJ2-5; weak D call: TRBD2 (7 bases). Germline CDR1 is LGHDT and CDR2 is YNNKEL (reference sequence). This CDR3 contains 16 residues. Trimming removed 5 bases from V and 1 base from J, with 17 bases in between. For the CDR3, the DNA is TGTGCCAGCAGCGAGCTCGGGGGGCTGATCCAAGAGACCCAGTACTTC. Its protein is CASSELGGLIQETQYF.

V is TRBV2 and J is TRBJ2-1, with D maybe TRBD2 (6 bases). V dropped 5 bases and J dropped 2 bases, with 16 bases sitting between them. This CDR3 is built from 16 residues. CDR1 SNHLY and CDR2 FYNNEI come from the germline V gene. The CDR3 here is CASSPALGEAYNEQFF. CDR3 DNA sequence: TGTGCCAGCAGTCCTGCCCTGGGGGAGGCCTACAATGAGCAGTTCTTC.

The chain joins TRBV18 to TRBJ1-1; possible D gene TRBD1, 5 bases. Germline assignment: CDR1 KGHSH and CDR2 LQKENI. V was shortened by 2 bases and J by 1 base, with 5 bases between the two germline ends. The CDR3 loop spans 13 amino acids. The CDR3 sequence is CASSPGANTEAFF. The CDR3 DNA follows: TGTGCCAGCTCACCAGGGGCGAACACTGAAGCTTTCTTT.

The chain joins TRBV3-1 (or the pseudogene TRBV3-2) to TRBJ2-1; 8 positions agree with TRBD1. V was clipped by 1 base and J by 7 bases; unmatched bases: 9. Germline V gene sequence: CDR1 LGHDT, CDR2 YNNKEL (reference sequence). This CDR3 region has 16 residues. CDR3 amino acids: CASSQALGQGTNEQFF. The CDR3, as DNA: TGTGCCAGCAGCCAAGCCCTAGGACAGGGTACGAATGAGCAGTTCTTC.

This CDR3 is CATSDPNGVTGELFF. The CDR3 DNA sequence: TGTGCCACCAGTGATCCAAACGGAGTCACCGGGGAGCTGTTTTTT. The genes are TRBV24-1 and TRBJ2-2, with no clear D. The V end was cut by 3 bases, the J end by 4 bases, with 11 bases between. The length of the CDR3 is 15 residues. The germline V gene has CDR1 KGHDR and CDR2 SFDVKD.

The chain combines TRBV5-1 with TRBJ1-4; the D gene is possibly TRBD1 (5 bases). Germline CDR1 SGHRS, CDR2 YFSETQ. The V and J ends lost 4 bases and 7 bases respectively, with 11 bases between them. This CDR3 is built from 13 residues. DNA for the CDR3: TGCGCCAGCAGCACGGGGGGGACTGAAAAACTGTTTTTT. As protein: CASSTGGTEKLFF.